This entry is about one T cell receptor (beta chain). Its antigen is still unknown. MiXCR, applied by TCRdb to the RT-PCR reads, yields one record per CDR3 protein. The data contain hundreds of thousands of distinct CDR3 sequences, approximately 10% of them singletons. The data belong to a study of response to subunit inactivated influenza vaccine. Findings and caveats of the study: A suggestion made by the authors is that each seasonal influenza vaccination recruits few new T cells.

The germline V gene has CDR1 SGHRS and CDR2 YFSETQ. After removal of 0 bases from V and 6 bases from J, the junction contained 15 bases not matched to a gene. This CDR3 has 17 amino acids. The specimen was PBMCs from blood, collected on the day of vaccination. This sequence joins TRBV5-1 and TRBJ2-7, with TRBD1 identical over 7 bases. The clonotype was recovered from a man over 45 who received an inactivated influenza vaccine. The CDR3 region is CASSLVGLGQHWSEQYF. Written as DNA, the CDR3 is TGCGCCAGCAGCTTGGTCGGTTTGGGACAGCACTGGTCCGAGCAGTACTTC.